This T cell receptor (beta chain) derives from a study of blood T cell repertoires in COVID-19. The V and J ends lost 0 bases and 2 bases respectively, with 9 bases between them. Germline V CDR1 and CDR2: SGDLS, YYNGEE. This CDR3 contains 15 residues. How the authors handled the data: Reference gene primers were amplified, and this amplification served to estimate nucleated cell counts. Sequencing used immunoSEQ multiplex PCR; TCRdb keeps in-frame clones, though not all of them. That table furnishes V, J and clone size, whereas the DNA furnished D and trimming. The data contain some 80,000 clones, around four fifths of them singletons.

The sequencing sample was made of peripheral blood. The receptor's source is a man aged 55 to 69 with COVID-19, enrolled during active disease. V and J are TRBV9 and TRBJ2-1, with unresolved D. CDR3 nucleotides: TGTGCCAGCAGCGTAGGGGCCCAAACCTACAATGAGCAGTTCTTC. This encodes CASSVGAQTYNEQFF. The full variable domain, rest sourced from reference TRBV9 and TRBJ2-1, is DSGVTQTPKHLITATGQRVTLRCSPRSGDLSVYWYQQSLDQGLQFLIQYYNGEERAKGNILERFSAQQFPDLHSELNLSSLELGDSALYFCASSVGAQTYNEQFFGPGTRLTVL.